This T cell receptor beta chain was identified in a study of regulatory T cells in long-lasting Graves disease. This sample's time point: newly diagnosed GD, antithyroid drugs for less than 3 months. With RNA extracted from PBMCs as input, the TCR library was made. Sequencing libraries for TCR beta were prepared with iRepertoire HTBI primers and Arm-PCR of CDR3 regions. Each CDR3 protein gets one entry after TCRdb re-called the multiplex PCR reads with MiXCR. The profile shows fewer than 650,000 distinct CDR3 sequences, 16% of them singletons. This clonotype was picked up a small number of times. This sample was shared with a second study, whose subject was T cells in Graves' hyperthyroidism and ophthalmopathy.

This TCR was recovered from a woman between 25 and 40 years old with Graves disease. This sample comprised peripheral blood mononuclear cells (PBMCs), obtained at new diagnosis, from a patient treated with antithyroid drugs.

As DNA, the CDR3 is TGCAGCGTTGTGGGACAGGGGGTCACCGGGGAGCTGTTTTTT. It translates to CSVVGQGVTGELFF. The chain recombines TRBV29-1 with TRBJ2-2; TRBD1 agrees at 11 bases. Germline V gene lookup returns CDR1 SQVTM and CDR2 ANQGSEA. The CDR3 runs 14 residues. V was clipped by 4 bases and J by 4 bases; unmatched bases: 2.